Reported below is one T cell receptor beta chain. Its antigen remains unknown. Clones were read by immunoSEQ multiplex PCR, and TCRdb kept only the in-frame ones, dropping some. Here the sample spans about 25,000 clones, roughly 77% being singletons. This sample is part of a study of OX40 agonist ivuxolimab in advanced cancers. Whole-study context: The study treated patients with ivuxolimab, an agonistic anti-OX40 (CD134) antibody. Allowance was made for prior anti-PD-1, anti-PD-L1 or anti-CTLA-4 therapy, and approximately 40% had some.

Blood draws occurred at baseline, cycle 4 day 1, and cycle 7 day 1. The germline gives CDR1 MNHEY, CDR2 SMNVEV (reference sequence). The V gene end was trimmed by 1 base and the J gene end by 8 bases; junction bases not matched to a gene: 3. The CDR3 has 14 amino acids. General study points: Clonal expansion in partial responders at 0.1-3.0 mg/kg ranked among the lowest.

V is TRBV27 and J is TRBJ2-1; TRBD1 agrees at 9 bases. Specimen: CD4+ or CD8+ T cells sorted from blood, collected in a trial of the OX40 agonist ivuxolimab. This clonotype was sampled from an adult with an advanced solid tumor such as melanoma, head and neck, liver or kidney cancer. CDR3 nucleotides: TGTGCCAGCAGTTTATTTACAGGGGGCGATGAGCAGTTCTTC. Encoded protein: CASSLFTGGDEQFF.